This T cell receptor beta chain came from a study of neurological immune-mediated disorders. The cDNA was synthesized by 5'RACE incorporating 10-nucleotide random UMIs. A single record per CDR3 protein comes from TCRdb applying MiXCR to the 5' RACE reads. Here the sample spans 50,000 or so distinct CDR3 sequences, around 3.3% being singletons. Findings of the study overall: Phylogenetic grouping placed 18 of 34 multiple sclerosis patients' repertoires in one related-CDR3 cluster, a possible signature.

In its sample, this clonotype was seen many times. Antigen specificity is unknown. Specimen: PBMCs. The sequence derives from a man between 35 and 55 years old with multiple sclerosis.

The CDR3 sequence: CASSHSTDTQYF. Here the CDR3 DNA reads TGTGCCAGCAGCCACAGCACAGATACGCAGTATTTT. The chain links TRBV4-2 to TRBJ2-3; D is uncertain. The CDR3 has 12 residues. With 3 bases removed from V and 0 bases from J, the gap between germline ends came to 1 base. Germline V gene data show CDR1 as LGHNA and CDR2 as YNFKEQ.